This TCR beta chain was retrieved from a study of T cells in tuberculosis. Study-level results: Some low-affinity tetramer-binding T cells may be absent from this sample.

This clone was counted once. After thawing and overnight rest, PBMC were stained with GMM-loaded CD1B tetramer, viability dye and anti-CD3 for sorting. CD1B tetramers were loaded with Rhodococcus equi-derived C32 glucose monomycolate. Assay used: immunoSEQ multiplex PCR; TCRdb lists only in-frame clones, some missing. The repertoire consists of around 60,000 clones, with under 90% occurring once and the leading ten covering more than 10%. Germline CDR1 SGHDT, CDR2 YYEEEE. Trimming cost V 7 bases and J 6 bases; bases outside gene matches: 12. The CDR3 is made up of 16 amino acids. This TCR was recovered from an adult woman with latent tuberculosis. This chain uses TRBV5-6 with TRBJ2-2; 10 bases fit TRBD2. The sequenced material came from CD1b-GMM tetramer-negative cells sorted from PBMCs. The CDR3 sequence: CASAKLGLAGAGELFF. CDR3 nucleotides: TGTGCCAGCGCCAAACTGGGGCTAGCGGGAGCCGGGGAGCTGTTTTTT.